This T cell receptor (beta chain) originates from a study of graft-versus-host responses after intestinal transplantation. Points from the study as a whole: Early declines in HvG clones that occurred post-transplant were associated with peak circulating GvH clone levels.

About this clone: What it binds is not known.

TCRdb's table, derived via immunoSEQ multiplex PCR, lists solely in-frame clones and lacks some. The table lists 100,000 or so clones, about nine tenths of them singletons. Sequenced here: unstimulated CD4+ T cells sorted from spleen or lymph node cells, sampled before transplant. This sequence was found in a human donor who was the organ donor for an intestinal transplant.

As DNA, the CDR3 is TGTGCCAGCAGCGGCGGGACAGGGAGGACCCAAGAGACCCAGTACTTC. Translation: CASSGGTGRTQETQYF. The chain carries TRBV5-4 and TRBJ2-5; 9 nucleotides align to TRBD1. J was trimmed by 1 base and V by 4 bases; bases with no gene match: 8. CDR1 and CDR2 (germline): SGHNT, YYREEE (reference sequence). The CDR3 loop spans 16 amino acids.